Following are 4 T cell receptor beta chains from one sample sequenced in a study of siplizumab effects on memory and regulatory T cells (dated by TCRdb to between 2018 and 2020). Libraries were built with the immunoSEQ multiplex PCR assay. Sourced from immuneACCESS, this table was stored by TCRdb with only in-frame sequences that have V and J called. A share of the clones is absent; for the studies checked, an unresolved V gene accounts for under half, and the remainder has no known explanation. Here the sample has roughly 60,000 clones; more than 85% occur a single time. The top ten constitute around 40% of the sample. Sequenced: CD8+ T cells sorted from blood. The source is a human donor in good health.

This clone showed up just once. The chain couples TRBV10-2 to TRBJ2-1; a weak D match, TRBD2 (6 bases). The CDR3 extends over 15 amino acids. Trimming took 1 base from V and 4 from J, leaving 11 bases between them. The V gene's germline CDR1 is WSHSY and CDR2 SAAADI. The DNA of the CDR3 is TGCGCCAGCAGTGAGTATGGGACTGGGTACAATGAGCAGTTCTTC. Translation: CASSEYGTGYNEQFF.

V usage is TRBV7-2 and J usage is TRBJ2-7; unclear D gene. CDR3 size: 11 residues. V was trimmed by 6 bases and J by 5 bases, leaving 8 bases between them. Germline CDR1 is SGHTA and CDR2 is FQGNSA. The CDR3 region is CASRSINEQYF. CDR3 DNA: TGTGCCAGCAGGTCGATAAACGAGCAGTACTTC. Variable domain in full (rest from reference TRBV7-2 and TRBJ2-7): GAGVSQSPSNKVTEKGKDVELRCDPISGHTALYWYRQSLGQGLEFLIYFQGNSAPDKSGLPSDRFSAERTGGSVSTLTIQRTQQEDSAVYLCASRSINEQYFGPGTRLTVT.

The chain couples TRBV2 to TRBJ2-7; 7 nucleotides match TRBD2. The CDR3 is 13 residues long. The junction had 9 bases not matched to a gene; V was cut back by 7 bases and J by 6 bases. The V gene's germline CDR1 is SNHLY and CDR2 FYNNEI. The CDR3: CASIPGGSGEQYF. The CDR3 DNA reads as TGTGCCAGCATACCTGGCGGGAGTGGCGAGCAGTACTTC. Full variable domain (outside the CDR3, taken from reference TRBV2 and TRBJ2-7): EPEVTQTPSHQVTQMGQEVILRCVPISNHLYFYWYRQILGQKVEFLVSFYNNEISEKSEIFDDQFSVERPDGSNFTLKIRSTKLEDSAMYFCASIPGGSGEQYFGPGTRLTVT.

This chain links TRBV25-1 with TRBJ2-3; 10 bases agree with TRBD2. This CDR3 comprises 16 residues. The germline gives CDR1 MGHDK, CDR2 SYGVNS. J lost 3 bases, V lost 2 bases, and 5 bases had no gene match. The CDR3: CASSEGTAGGTDTQYF. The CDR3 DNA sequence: TGTGCCAGCAGTGAAGGTACAGCGGGAGGGACAGATACGCAGTATTTT.